This passage covers 7 T cell receptor beta chains from one sample sequenced in a study of shared clonotypes between healthy human individuals. Sequenced by immunoSEQ multiplex PCR; TCRdb stores in-frame clones only, minus some. The data show roughly 2 million clones, with 85% to 95% seen just once and 0.1% to 0.15% held by the top ten. Material: naive CD4+ T cells sorted from blood. As to subset: CD45RA+ positively selected. Every receptor here comes from a man younger than 35 in good health.

A note on this clone: Since a much larger clone is just one base distant, this may be a read error. The sample carries other DNA sequences with the same CDR3. The J gene is TRBJ1-1, the V gene TRBV5-1, with unresolved D. V was clipped by 5 bases and J by 0 bases, with 2 bases between them. The CDR3 has 11 amino acids. From germline, CDR1 is SGHRS and CDR2 YFSETQ. CDR3 sequence reads: CASRMNTEAFF. The CDR3 DNA is TGCGCCAGCAGAATGAACACTGAAGCTTTCTTT.

The chain joins TRBV5-4 to TRBJ2-7; D tentatively fits TRBD1 or TRBD2 (6 bases each). The CDR3 contains 17 residues. Germline CDR1 is SGHNT and CDR2 is YYREEE (reference sequence). Between the trimmed V and J ends, which lost 0 bases and 2 bases, there was a span of 18 bases. The CDR3: CASSLGGRGRAPYEQYF. The CDR3 DNA follows: TGTGCCAGCAGCTTGGGGGGGCGGGGTAGAGCCCCCTACGAGCAGTACTTC.

The rearrangement uses TRBV4-1 and TRBJ1-2; D gene uncertain. The CDR3 has 15 residues. Trimming cost V 1 base and J 4 bases, with 13 bases left between them. The germline V gene encodes CDR1 MGHRA and CDR2 YSYEKL. The CDR3 region has the DNA TGCGCCAGCAGCCAAGGGTCGGCACTCTTCTATGGCTACACCTTC. As protein: CASSQGSALFYGYTF.

The chain has TRBV29-1 and TRBJ1-1, with D hard to call. This CDR3 comprises 11 residues. The germline gives CDR1 SQVTM, CDR2 ANQGSEA. Here the CDR3 reads CSAGDGTEAFF. CDR3 nucleotides: TGCTCGGCTGGGGATGGCACTGAAGCTTTCTTT.

This clone has a single count. The DNA of the CDR3 is TGTGCCATCAGTGAGGGGAGGGGGGGTCAGCCCCAGCATTTT. Translating gives CAISEGRGGQPQHF. The rearrangement uses TRBV10-3 and TRBJ1-5; the D gene is possibly TRBD1 (6 bases). The CDR3 length is 14 residues. The V gene lost 2 bases and the J gene lost 6 bases, with 11 bases spanning the gap. Per the germline V gene, CDR1 is ENHRY and CDR2 is SYGVKD.

V is TRBV5-8 and J is TRBJ1-4, with a tentative D call TRBD1 (6 bases). The V and J ends lost 3 bases and 3 bases respectively, with 12 bases between them. Germline V CDR1 and CDR2: SGHTS, YDEGEE. The CDR3 runs 15 residues. This chain's CDR3 is CASSSGGFPNEKLFF. CDR3 DNA sequence: TGTGCCAGCAGCTCGGGGGGCTTTCCTAATGAAAAACTGTTTTTT.

The chain joins TRBV29-1 to TRBJ2-1, with D unresolved. The V and J ends lost 1 base and 3 bases respectively, with 10 bases between them. This CDR3 has 14 residues. Germline V gives CDR1 SQVTM, CDR2 ANQGSEA. The CDR3 loop is CSVEGPHHYNEQFF. The DNA of the CDR3 is TGCAGCGTTGAAGGTCCTCACCACTACAATGAGCAGTTCTTC.